The entry that follows covers one T cell receptor beta chain sequence. The table came from immunoSEQ multiplex PCR; TCRdb's copy has only in-frame clones and leaves some out. Of under 300,000 clones listed, 82% are singletons. This sample is drawn from a study of blood T cell repertoires in COVID-19. Study context: The origin of the acute and convalescent COVID-19 samples was the United States, Italy and Spain. T cells, B-cell-depleted T cells, or PBMCs provided the cDNA or gDNA that served as material.

V lost 7 bases and J lost 3; bases outside the gene matches: 9. This CDR3 has 15 amino acids. The germline V gene has CDR1 MNHNY and CDR2 SVGAGI (reference sequence). The sequenced sample consisted of peripheral blood. This chain joins TRBV6-6 and TRBJ1-5; 7 bases line up with TRBD1. The sequence was collected from a woman aged 55-75 years with active or convalescent COVID-19. The CDR3 here is CASIQGRGYNQPQHF. In DNA, the CDR3 is TGTGCCAGCATCCAGGGCAGGGGGTACAATCAGCCCCAGCATTTT.